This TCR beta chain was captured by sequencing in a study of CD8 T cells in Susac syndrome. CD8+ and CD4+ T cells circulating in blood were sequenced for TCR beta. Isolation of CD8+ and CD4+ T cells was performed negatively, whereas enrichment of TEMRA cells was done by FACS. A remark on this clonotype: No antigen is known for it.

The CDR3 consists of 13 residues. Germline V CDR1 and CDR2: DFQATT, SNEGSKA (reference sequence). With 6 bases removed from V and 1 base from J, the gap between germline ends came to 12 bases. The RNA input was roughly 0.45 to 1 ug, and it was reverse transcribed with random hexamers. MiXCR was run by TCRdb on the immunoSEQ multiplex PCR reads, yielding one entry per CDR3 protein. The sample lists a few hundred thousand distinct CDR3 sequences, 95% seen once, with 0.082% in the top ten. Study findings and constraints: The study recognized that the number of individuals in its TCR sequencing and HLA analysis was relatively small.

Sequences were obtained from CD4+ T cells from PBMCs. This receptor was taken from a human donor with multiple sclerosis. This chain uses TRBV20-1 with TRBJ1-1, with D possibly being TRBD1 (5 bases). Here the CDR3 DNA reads TGCAGTGCACCTATAACAGGGAACACTGAAGCTTTCTTT. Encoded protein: CSAPITGNTEAFF.